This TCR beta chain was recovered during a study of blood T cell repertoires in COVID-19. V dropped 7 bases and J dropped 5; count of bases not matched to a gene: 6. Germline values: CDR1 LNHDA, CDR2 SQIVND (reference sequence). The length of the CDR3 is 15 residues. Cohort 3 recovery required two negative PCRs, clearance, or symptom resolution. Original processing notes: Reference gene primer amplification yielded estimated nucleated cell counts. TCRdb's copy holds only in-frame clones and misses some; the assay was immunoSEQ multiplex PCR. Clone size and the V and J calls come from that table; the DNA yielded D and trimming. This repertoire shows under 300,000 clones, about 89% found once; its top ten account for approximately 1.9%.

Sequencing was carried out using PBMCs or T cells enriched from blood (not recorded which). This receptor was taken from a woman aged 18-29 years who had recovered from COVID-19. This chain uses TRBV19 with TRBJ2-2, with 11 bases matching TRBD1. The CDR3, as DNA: TGTGCCAGTAAAGCGGACAGGGGGCGAACCGGGGAGCTGTTTTTT. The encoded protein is CASKADRGRTGELFF.